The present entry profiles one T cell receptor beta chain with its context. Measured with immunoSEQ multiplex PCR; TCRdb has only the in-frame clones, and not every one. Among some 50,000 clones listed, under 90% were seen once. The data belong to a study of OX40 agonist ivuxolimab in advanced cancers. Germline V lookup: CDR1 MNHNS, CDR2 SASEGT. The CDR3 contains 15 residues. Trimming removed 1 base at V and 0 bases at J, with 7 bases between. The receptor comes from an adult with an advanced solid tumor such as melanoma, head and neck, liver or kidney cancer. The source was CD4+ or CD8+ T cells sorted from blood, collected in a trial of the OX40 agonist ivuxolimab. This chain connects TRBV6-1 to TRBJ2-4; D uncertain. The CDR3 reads CASSEDRRAKNIQYF. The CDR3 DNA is TGTGCCAGCAGTGAAGACAGAAGAGCCAAAAACATTCAGTACTTC.